The sequence of this T cell receptor beta chain was determined in a study of blood T cell repertoires in COVID-19. On the study more broadly: Sources were T cells, B-cell-depleted T cells, or PBMCs; the material itself was cDNA or gDNA.

The germline gives CDR1 SGDLS, CDR2 YYNGEE. The V gene lost 7 bases and the J gene lost 5 bases, with 9 bases spanning the gap. CDR3 size: 12 residues. During the 2 weeks before they entered the study, exposed participants had met someone with a PCR-confirmed or clinician-diagnosed COVID-19 case. How the authors handled the data: Estimation of nucleated cell counts relied on the amplification of reference gene primers. Only in-frame clones appear in the TCRdb table, and some are missing; sequencing was by immunoSEQ multiplex PCR. D and trimming come from the DNA, and the V and J calls and clone size come from that table. Of some 300,000 clones in the sample, around nine tenths were seen once.

Sequencing was done on a sample of PBMCs or T cells enriched from blood (not recorded which). This sequence originates from a woman aged 25 to 39 who had been exposed to COVID-19. The chain has TRBV9 and TRBJ2-2; a possible D gene is TRBD2 (6 bases). CDR3: CASGGSTGELFF. The CDR3 DNA reads TGTGCCAGCGGGGGGTCAACCGGGGAGCTGTTTTTT.